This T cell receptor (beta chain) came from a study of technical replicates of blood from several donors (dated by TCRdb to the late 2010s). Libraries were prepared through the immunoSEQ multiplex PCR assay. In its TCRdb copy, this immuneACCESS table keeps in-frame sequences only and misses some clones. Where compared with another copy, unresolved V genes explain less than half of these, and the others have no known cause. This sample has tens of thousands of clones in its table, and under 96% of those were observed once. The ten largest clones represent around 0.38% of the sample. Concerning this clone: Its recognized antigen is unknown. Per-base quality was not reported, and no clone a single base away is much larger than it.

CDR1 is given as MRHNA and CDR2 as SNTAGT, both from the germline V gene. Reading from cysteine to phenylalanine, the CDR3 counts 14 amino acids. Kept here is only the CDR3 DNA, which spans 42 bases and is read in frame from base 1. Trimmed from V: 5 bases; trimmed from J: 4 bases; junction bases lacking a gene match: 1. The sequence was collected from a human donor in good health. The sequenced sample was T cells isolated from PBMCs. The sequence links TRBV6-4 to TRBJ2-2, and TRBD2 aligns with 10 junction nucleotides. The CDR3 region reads CASSSGRATGELFF. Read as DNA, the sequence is TGTGCCAGCAGTAGCGGGAGGGCCACCGGGGAGCTGTTTTTT.